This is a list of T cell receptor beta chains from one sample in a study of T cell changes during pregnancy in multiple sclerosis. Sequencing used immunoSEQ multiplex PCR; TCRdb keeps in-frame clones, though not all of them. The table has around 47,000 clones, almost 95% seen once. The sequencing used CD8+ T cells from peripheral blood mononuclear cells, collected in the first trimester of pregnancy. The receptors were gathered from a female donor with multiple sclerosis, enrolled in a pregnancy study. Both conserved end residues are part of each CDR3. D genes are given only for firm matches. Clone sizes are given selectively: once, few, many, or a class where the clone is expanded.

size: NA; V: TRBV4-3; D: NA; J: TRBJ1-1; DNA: TGCGCCAGCAGCCAAGAGGACAGGAACACTGAAGCTTTCTTT; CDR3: CASSQEDRNTEAFF
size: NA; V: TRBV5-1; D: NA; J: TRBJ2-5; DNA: TGCGCCAGCACCTCAGGAGGGTTGGAGACCCAGTACTTC; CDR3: CASTSGGLETQYF
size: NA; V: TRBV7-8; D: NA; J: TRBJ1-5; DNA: TGTGCCAGCAGCGTACAGGGTTTCTATCAGCCCCAGCATTTT; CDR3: CASSVQGFYQPQHF
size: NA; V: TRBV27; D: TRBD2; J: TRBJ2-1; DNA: TGTGCCAGCAGCCCGATCAGCGGGGGGCTGGGTGAGCAGTTCTTC; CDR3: CASSPISGGLGEQFF
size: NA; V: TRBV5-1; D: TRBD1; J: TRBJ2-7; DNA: TGCGCCAGCAGCCAGGACAGGGGTAACTACGAGCAGTACTTC; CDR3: CASSQDRGNYEQYF
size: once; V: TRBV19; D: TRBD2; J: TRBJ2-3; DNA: TGTGCCAGTAGTTTGGGACTAGCGGGAGGGCCGAACACAGATACGCAGTATTTT; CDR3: CASSLGLAGGPNTDTQYF
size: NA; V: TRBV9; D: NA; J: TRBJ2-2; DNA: TGTGCCAGCAGCCCTAAGCCTGGGCGAAGGAACACCGGGGAGCTGTTTTTT; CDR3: CASSPKPGRRNTGELFF
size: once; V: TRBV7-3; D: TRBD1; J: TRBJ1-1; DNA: TGTGCCAGCAGCTGGTACCCGGTAGGGACAGGGTCGAACACTGAAGCTTTCTTT; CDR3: CASSWYPVGTGSNTEAFF
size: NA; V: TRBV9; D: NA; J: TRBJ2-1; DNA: TGTGCCAGCAGCGTCGTGAGCAATGAGCAGTTCTTC; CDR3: CASSVVSNEQFF
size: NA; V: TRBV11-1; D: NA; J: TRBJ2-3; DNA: TGTGCCAGCAGCCTCCCGCGGGGGCACACAGATACGCAGTATTTT; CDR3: CASSLPRGHTDTQYF
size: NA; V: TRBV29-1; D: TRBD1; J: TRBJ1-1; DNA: TGCACCTATTTCGGGACAGGGGGCATGAACACTGAAGCTTTCTTT; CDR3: CTYFGTGGMNTEAFF
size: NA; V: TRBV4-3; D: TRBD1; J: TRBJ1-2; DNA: TGCGCCAGCAGCCAAGCCAGAGCAGGGGGTAACTATGGCTACACCTTC; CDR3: CASSQARAGGNYGYTF
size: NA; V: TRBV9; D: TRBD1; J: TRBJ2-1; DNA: TGTGCCAGCAGCGTAGGATCAGGGGGCGACGATGAGCAGTTCTTC; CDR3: CASSVGSGGDDEQFF
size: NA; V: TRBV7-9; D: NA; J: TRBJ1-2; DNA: TGTGCCAGCAGTCGACAGGACGTCTCGTCATACTATGGCTACACCTTC; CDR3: CASSRQDVSSYYGYTF
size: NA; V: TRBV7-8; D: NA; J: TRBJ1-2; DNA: TGTGCCAGCAGCTTAGCGCCAGGAATCTGGACAGCTACAAGCTTC; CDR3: CASSLAPGIWTATSF
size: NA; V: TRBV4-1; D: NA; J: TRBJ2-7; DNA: TGCGCCAGCAGCCAAGAAGGACACAACCAGGGGAACCCCTACGAGCAGTACTTC; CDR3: CASSQEGHNQGNPYEQYF
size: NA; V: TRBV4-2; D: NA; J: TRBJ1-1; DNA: TGTGCCAGCAGCCAAGGGGTTCGCAGGGGCTACACTGAAGCTTTCTTT; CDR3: CASSQGVRRGYTEAFF
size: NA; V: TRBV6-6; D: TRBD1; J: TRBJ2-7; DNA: TGTGCCAGCAGTTACTCGAAACAGGGGTCCTACGAGCAGTACTTC; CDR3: CASSYSKQGSYEQYF
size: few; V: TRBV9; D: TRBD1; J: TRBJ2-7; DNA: TGTGCCAGCAGCGTAGCTTACAGGGGCGCCGAGCAGTACTTC; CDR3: CASSVAYRGAEQYF
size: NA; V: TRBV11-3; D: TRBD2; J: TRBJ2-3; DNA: TGTGCCAGCAGCCCTTACGGGACTAGCGACACAGATACGCAGTATTTT; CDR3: CASSPYGTSDTDTQYF
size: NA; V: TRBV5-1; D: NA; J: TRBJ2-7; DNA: TGCGCCAGCAGCTCGGGGGGCCCGGAGTACTTC; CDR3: CASSSGGPEYF
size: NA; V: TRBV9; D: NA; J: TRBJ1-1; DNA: TGTGCCAGCAGCGTATCAGGGCCCACTGAAGCTTTCTTT; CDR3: CASSVSGPTEAFF
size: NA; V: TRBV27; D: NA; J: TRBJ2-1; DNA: TGTGCCAGCACGGGAGCCTACAATGAGCAGTTCTTC; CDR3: CASTGAYNEQFF
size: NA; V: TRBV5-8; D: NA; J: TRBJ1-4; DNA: TGTGCCAGCAGCTTGGCCTTAGCTTCTTCCGAAAAACTGTTTTTT; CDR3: CASSLALASSEKLFF
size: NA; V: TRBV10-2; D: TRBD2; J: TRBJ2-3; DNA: TGCGCCAGCAGCGAGACTAGCGGGAGCACAGATACGCAGTATTTT; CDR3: CASSETSGSTDTQYF
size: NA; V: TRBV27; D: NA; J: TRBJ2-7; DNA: TGTGCCAGCAGTATCTCGAGGAGCTCCTACGAGCAGTACTTC; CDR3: CASSISRSSYEQYF
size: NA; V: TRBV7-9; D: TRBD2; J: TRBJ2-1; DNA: TGTGCCAGCAGGAGCGGGGCCTCCTACAATGAGCAGTTCTTC; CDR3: CASRSGASYNEQFF
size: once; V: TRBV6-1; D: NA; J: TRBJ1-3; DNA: TGTGCCAGCAGTGAAGGGGCAGGCCGGGACTCTGGAAACACCATATATTTT; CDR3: CASSEGAGRDSGNTIYF
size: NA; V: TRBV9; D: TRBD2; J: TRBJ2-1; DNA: TGTGCCAGCAGCGACTCGGGAGGGCGGGGAGGGAATGAGCAGTTCTTC; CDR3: CASSDSGGRGGNEQFF
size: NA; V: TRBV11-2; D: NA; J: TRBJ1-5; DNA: TGTGCCAGCAGCTTAGGGGGAGGGCAGCCCCAGCATTTT; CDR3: CASSLGGGQPQHF
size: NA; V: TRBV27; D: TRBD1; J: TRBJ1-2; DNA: TGTGCCAGCAGTTTAACGGTACAGGGGCCTAACTATGGCTACACCTTC; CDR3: CASSLTVQGPNYGYTF
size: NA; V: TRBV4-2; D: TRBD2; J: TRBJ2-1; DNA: TGTGCCAGCAGCCAAGACCCCCCTAGCGGGATTGAGCAGTTCTTC; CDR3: CASSQDPPSGIEQFF
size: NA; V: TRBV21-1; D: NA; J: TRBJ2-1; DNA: TGTGCCAGCACCACCGGGACAGGGGGAACCCGAGGGGGTGAGCAGTTCTTC; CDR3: CASTTGTGGTRGGEQFF
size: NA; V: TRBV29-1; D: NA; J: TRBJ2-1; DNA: TGCAGCGTTGTCAGGCTAGCGTCGAATGAGCAGTTCTTC; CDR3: CSVVRLASNEQFF
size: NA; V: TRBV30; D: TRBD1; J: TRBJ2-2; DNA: TGTGCCTACAGGGGGCCGGACGGGGAGCTGTTTTTT; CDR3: CAYRGPDGELFF
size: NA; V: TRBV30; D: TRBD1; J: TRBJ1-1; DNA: TGTGCCTGTCTCAAGGGACAGGCTATGAACACTGAAGCTTTCTTT; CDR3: CACLKGQAMNTEAFF
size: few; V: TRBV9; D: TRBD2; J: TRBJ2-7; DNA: TGTGCCAGCAGCGTAGACCCCCGGGGGGGGACGTCCTACGAGCAGTACTTC; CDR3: CASSVDPRGGTSYEQYF
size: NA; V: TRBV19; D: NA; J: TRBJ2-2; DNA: TGTGCCAGTAAGGGGGGGGAATGGACCGGGGAGCTGTTTTTT; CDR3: CASKGGEWTGELFF
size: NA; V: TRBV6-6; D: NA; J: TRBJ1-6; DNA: TGTGCCAGCAGTCCTGATGAGAGCTCCTATAATTCACCCCTCCACTTT; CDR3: CASSPDESSYNSPLHF
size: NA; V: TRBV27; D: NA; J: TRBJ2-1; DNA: TGTGCCAGCAGTTTATTCCGCGGGCTTAATGAGCAGTTCTTC; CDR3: CASSLFRGLNEQFF
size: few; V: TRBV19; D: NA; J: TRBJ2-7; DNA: TGTGCCAGCGGGGTACCAACCGAGCAGTACTTC; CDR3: CASGVPTEQYF
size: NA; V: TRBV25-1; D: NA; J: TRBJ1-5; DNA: TGTGCCAGCAGTGAAGGGGAGAGTAGCAATCAGCCCCAGCATTTT; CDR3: CASSEGESSNQPQHF
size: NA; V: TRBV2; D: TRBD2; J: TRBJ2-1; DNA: TGTGCCAGCAGGCGGACTAGCGGAGACAATGAGCAGTTCTTC; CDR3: CASRRTSGDNEQFF
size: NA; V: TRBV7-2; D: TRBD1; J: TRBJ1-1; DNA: TGTGCCAGCAGCTTAGTAGCGGGACAGGGCGGGGAGTCTGAAGCTTTCTTT; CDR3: CASSLVAGQGGESEAFF
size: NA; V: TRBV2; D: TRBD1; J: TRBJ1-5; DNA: TGTGCCAGCAGTGATGGTCCCCGGGACAGGGTGACTCTAGCCCAGCATTTT; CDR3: CASSDGPRDRVTLAQHF
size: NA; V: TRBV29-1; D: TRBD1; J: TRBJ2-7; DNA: TGCAGCGTCGGGGGGACAGGGGGGTACGAGCAGTACTTC; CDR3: CSVGGTGGYEQYF
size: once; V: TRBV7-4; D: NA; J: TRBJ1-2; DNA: TGTGCCAGCAGCTTAAGCCCAGGTGAGAAGGTCTATGGCTACACCTTC; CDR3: CASSLSPGEKVYGYTF
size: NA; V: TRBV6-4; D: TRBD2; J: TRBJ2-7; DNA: TGTGCCAGCAGTGACAGAACCTTTGGCGGGGGGAACTCCTACGAGCAGTACTTC; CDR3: CASSDRTFGGGNSYEQYF
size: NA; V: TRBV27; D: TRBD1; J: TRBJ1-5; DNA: TGTGCCAGCAGTACCCGGGACAGGGTCCAGCCCCAGCATTTT; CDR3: CASSTRDRVQPQHF
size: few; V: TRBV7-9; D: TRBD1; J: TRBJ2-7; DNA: TGTGCCAGCGGCCCCGGGACAGCCTACGAGCAGTACTTC; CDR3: CASGPGTAYEQYF
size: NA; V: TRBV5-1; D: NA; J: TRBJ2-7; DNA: TGCGCCAGCAGCTTGGCTGGGACACTCGGAGACGAGCAGTACTTC; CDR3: CASSLAGTLGDEQYF
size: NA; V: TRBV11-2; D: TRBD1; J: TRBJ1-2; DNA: TGTGCCAGCAGCTCGTGGGTGACAGGGGACTCGAATGGCTACACCTTC; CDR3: CASSSWVTGDSNGYTF
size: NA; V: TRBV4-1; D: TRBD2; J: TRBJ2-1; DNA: TGCGCCAGCAGCCAAGACGGGGGGTCCTACAATGAGCAGTTCTTC; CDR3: CASSQDGGSYNEQFF
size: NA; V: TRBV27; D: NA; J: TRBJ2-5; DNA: TGTGCCAGCGAGGGAGAGACCCAGTACTTC; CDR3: CASEGETQYF
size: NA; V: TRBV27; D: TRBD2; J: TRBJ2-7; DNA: TGTGCCAGCAGCCTAGCGGGGCCTCCACTCGGAGAGCAGTACTTC; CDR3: CASSLAGPPLGEQYF